This T cell receptor (beta chain) is from a study of T cells after posttransplantation cyclophosphamide. Study-wide results and limits: Later post-transplant blood repertoires were often dominated by donor CD8+ memory clones. Blood and skin or GI T cell repertoires showed limited TRB overlap.

CDR3 size: 13 residues. Trimming removed 2 bases at V and 0 bases at J, with 5 bases between. The germline V gene encodes CDR1 SNHLY and CDR2 FYNNEI. TCRdb's table, derived via immunoSEQ multiplex PCR, lists solely in-frame clones and lacks some. This sample comprises about 12,000 clones, none seen once only. The related graft donor's blood sample was taken on the day of bone marrow donation. This clone has at least ten counts. As yet, its antigen is unknown. The chain is built from TRBV2 and TRBJ2-7; the D is unclear. Sequenced: PBMCs. This sequence originates from a woman aged 40-49 years in good health, CMV-negative, and a related stem cell transplant donor. The CDR3 DNA follows: TGTGCCAGCAGTGAACCAAACTCCTACGAGCAGTACTTC. This gives the protein CASSEPNSYEQYF. The whole variable domain, remainder taken from reference TRBV2 and TRBJ2-7, is EPEVTQTPSHQVTQMGQEVILRCVPISNHLYFYWYRQILGQKVEFLVSFYNNEISEKSEIFDDQFSVERPDGSNFTLKIRSTKLEDSAMYFCASSEPNSYEQYFGPGTRLTVT.